Presented here are 25 T cell receptor beta chains from one specimen sequenced in a study of CD8+ T cells in alopecia areata. Extraction and reverse transcription of RNA yielded cDNA as the sequencing template. Assay: immunoSEQ multiplex PCR; the TCRdb copy retains only in-frame clones and omits some. Here the sample spans around 10,000 clones, roughly 62% being singletons. Alopecia areata patients provided lesional scalp punch biopsies and peripheral blood, both collected for the study. Sequences were derived from skin, sampled at week 0. All receptors derive from a human donor with alopecia areata.

V gene TRBV6-5 combines with J gene TRBJ1-3, with 8 positions matching TRBD1. CDR1 MNHEY and CDR2 SVGAGI come from the germline V gene. V dropped 5 bases and J dropped 3; count of bases not matched to a gene: 3. This CDR3 region has 14 residues. The CDR3 here is CASSLDRGGNTIYF. CDR3 sequence (DNA): TGTGCCAGCAGTCTAGACAGGGGTGGAAACACCATATATTTT.

This clone was seen a few times. The chain joins TRBV14 to TRBJ2-3, with 8 bases matching TRBD1. This CDR3 spans 15 amino acids. V lost 8 bases to trimming and J lost 8 bases; unmatched junction nucleotides: 15. Per the germline V gene, CDR1 is SGHDN and CDR2 is FVKESK. The CDR3 region has the DNA TGTGCCAGCCGGGGGACGACAGGGGAAGGGGGTACGCAGTATTTT. Protein: CASRGTTGEGGTQYF.

The gene calls are TRBV6-6 and TRBJ1-2; D uncertain. V was clipped by 6 bases and J by 4 bases, with 18 bases between them. Per the germline V gene, CDR1 is MNHNY and CDR2 is SVGAGI (reference sequence). This CDR3 has 15 amino acids. For the CDR3, the DNA is TGTGCCAGCAGCCTCTGGATACGGGTCGGCTATGGCTACACCTTC. This sequence encodes CASSLWIRVGYGYTF.

The chain joins TRBV11-2 to TRBJ2-3, with 11 bases matching TRBD2. The CDR3 extends over 13 amino acids. Germline values: CDR1 SGHAT, CDR2 FQNNGV. Germline trimming cut 2 bases from V and 14 bases from J; bases unmatched to any gene: 6. The CDR3 region is CASSLPSGGPLYF. The CDR3 DNA sequence: TGTGCCAGCAGCTTACCTAGCGGGGGGCCCCTGTATTTT.

J is TRBJ1-2 and V is TRBV7-6; TRBD1 matches 10 bases. The length of the CDR3 is 17 residues. The V segment lost 5 bases and the J segment 1 base; nucleotides outside the gene matches: 10. CDR1 SGHVS and CDR2 FNYEAQ come from the germline V gene. CDR3 nucleotide sequence: TGTGCCAGCAGCCACTACGGGACAGGGGCCTTTAACTATGGCTACACCTTC. It is translated as CASSHYGTGAFNYGYTF.

The CDR3 bases are TGCGCCAGCAGCCAAGATTCGCGGTTCAATGAGCAGTTCTTC. As protein: CASSQDSRFNEQFF. This sequence joins TRBV4-3 and TRBJ2-1, with unresolved D. Trimming removed 0 bases from V and 6 bases from J, with 9 bases in between. The CDR3 contains 14 residues. Per germline, CDR1 LGHNA and CDR2 YSLEER.

The chain links TRBV9 to TRBJ2-7; tentative D call: TRBD1 (6 bases). The germline gives CDR1 SGDLS, CDR2 YYNGEE. The ends were cut back, 3 bases at V and 4 bases at J, with 20 bases in the middle. The CDR3 loop spans 16 amino acids. This CDR3 is CASSAGTGFLRYEQYF. Written as DNA, the CDR3 is TGTGCCAGCAGCGCGGGAACAGGGTTTTTAAGATACGAGCAGTACTTC.

The rearrangement links TRBV6-6 to TRBJ1-2, with TRBD1 identical over 8 bases. CDR3 size: 14 residues. Looked up from germline, CDR1 is MNHNY and CDR2 is SVGAGI (reference sequence). Losses at the gene ends were 7 bases for V and 1 base for J; bases not matched to a gene: 5. The CDR3 DNA follows: TGTGCCAGCAATACGGACAGGGATAACTATGGCTACACCTTC. Translation: CASNTDRDNYGYTF.

This clone was seen a few times. The chain carries TRBV18 and TRBJ2-7, with TRBD2 as a possible D gene (6 bases). With 2 bases removed from V and 3 bases from J, the gap between germline ends came to 8 bases. Germline CDR1 is KGHSH and CDR2 is LQKENI. The CDR3 is 13 amino acids. The CDR3 region has the DNA TGTGCCAGCTCACCAGGGACTTTCTACGAGCAGTACTTC. It specifies CASSPGTFYEQYF. The complete variable domain, with remaining parts taken from reference TRBV18 and TRBJ2-7, reads NAGVMQNPRHLVRRRGQEARLRCSPMKGHSHVYWYRQLPEEGLKFMVYLQKENIIDESGMPKERFSAEFPKEGPSILRIQQVVRGDSAAYFCASSPGTFYEQYFGPGTRLTVT.

The rearrangement uses TRBV7-6 and TRBJ2-1; the D gene is possibly TRBD2 (6 bases). Germline V gene sequence: CDR1 SGHVS, CDR2 FNYEAQ. V lost 3 bases to trimming and J lost 0 bases, with 18 bases between them. CDR3 length equals 18 residues. CDR3 in DNA: TGTGCCAGCAGCTTTCCCTCCGGGACTGGGAGCTCCTACAATGAGCAGTTCTTC. Translation: CASSFPSGTGSSYNEQFF.

V is TRBV7-6 and J is TRBJ2-7; the D is unclear. The V gene lost 1 base and the J gene lost 3 bases, with 10 bases spanning the gap. Germline values: CDR1 SGHVS, CDR2 FNYEAQ. The CDR3 contains 14 residues. The CDR3 nucleotides are TGTGCCAGCAGCTTAGATGCTAACCTCTACGAGCAGTACTTC. The encoded protein is CASSLDANLYEQYF.

The chain uses TRBV18 and TRBJ1-4; 8 bases are a match to TRBD1. After removal of 3 bases from V and 5 bases from J, the junction contained 11 bases not matched to a gene. Germline assignment: CDR1 KGHSH and CDR2 LQKENI. This CDR3 contains 17 residues. CDR3 region: CASSPRDAGGGNEKLFF. The CDR3 region has the DNA TGTGCCAGCTCACCGCGCGACGCAGGGGGCGGAAATGAAAAACTGTTTTTT.

V gene TRBV7-2 combines with J gene TRBJ2-1; D might be TRBD2 (7 bases). Trimming removed 5 bases from V and 8 bases from J, with 22 bases in between. Germline V lookup: CDR1 SGHTA, CDR2 FQGNSA. CDR3 length equals 16 residues. Here the CDR3 DNA reads TGTGCCAGCAGCCCGATTTTCGGTGGGGGGGCCCATGAGCAGTTCTTC. Translation gives CASSPIFGGGAHEQFF.

DNA for the CDR3: TGCGCCAGCACCGGGGGGGGCGAGGAATCACCCCTCCACTTT. The encoded protein is CASTGGGEESPLHF. This chain links TRBV10-2 with TRBJ1-6, with a possible D match to TRBD1 (6 bases). Germline assignment: CDR1 WSHSY and CDR2 SAAADI. This CDR3 region has 14 residues. V was pared by 7 bases and J by 10 bases, with 17 bases between.

The chain recombines TRBV7-1 with TRBJ2-3; 7 positions agree with TRBD2. TRBV7-1 is an open reading frame whose function is uncertain. The trim removed 4 bases at V and 6 bases at J, leaving 19 bases unmatched. The CDR3 has 18 amino acids. CDR3 region: CASSLGSLTSRLGDTQYF. The CDR3 region has the DNA TGTGCCAGCAGCTTAGGTTCCCTGACTAGCCGCCTAGGGGATACGCAGTATTTT.

The J gene is TRBJ2-2, the V gene TRBV14, with D hard to call. The germline CDR1 and CDR2 sequences are SGHDN and FVKESK. The ends were cut back, 4 bases at V and 2 bases at J, with 20 bases in the middle. This CDR3 is 18 amino acids long. CDR3 DNA sequence: TGTGCCAGCAGCCGCAGATACAAAACTCTAACAAACACCGGGGAGCTGTTTTTT. Protein product: CASSRRYKTLTNTGELFF.

The chain has TRBV19 and TRBJ2-2; TRBD2 aligns across 8 bases. The CDR3 contains 14 residues. V was clipped by 6 bases and J by 5 bases; unmatched bases: 5. Germline loops: CDR1 LNHDA, CDR2 SQIVND (reference sequence). CDR3 residues: CASRSGSWTGELFF. The CDR3 nucleotides read TGTGCCAGTAGAAGCGGGAGTTGGACCGGGGAGCTGTTTTTT.

J is TRBJ2-7 and V is TRBV11-2, with a tentative D call TRBD2 (7 bases). The CDR3 runs to 14 residues. The ends were cut back, 4 bases at V and 10 bases at J, with 20 bases in the middle. CDR1 is SGHAT, CDR2 FQNNGV, per germline. CDR3 sequence (DNA): TGTGCCAGCAGCTCCATCCGCACTAGGGGGGGACAGTACTTC. The encoded protein is CASSSIRTRGGQYF.

The rearrangement uses TRBV19 and TRBJ2-7; D is undetermined. Trimming took 3 bases from V and 4 from J, leaving 10 bases between them. Germline V gene sequence: CDR1 LNHDA, CDR2 SQIVND (reference sequence). The CDR3 spans 13 residues. CDR3 amino acids: CASSILRGYEQYF. The CDR3 DNA is TGTGCCAGTAGTATCTTGCGAGGTTACGAGCAGTACTTC.

This clone has just one count. The J gene is TRBJ2-5, the V gene TRBV6-6; unclear D gene. The DNA end lines up better with TRBJ2-7; the J call may be wrong. CDR1 MNHNY and CDR2 SVGAGI come from the germline V gene (reference sequence). This CDR3 contains 15 residues. The CDR3 DNA is TGTGCCAGCAGTTTCGCTGACCGATCTGGGGACGAGCAGTACTTC. The encoded protein is CASSFADRSGDEQYF.

This clone was recorded a few times. The V call is TRBV5-5, the J call TRBJ1-1; the D gene is possibly TRBD1 (5 bases). Trimming removed 3 bases from V and 5 bases from J, with 17 bases in between. CDR3 length: 15 amino acids. Germline V gene lookup returns CDR1 SGHKS and CDR2 YYEKEE (reference sequence). CDR3 loop: CASSSGTQLGTEAFF. The CDR3 region has the DNA TGTGCCAGCAGCTCCGGGACGCAGCTTGGAACTGAAGCTTTCTTT.

CDR3 region: CASSLAKLAGAYEQYF. The CDR3 DNA reads as TGTGCCAGCAGCTTAGCGAAACTAGCGGGAGCGTACGAGCAGTACTTC. The chain combines TRBV7-2 with TRBJ2-7; 11 bases are shared with TRBD2. CDR1 is SGHTA and CDR2 is FQGNSA in the germline V gene. Trimming cost V 0 bases and J 4 bases; bases outside gene matches: 5. The CDR3 has 16 residues. Filled out from reference TRBV7-2 and TRBJ2-7, the complete variable domain reads GAGVSQSPSNKVTEKGKDVELRCDPISGHTALYWYRQSLGQGLEFLIYFQGNSAPDKSGLPSDRFSAERTGGSVSTLTIQRTQQEDSAVYLCASSLAKLAGAYEQYFGPGTRLTVT.

The J gene is TRBJ2-1, the V gene TRBV11-3; 8 nucleotides match TRBD1. The CDR3 runs 14 residues. V lost 5 bases to trimming and J lost 10 bases; unmatched junction nucleotides: 10. CDR1 and CDR2 from the germline V gene are SGHNT and YENEEA. The CDR3 nucleotides read TGTGCCAGCAGCGAGAGGCAGGGGGCCGGAGAGCAGTTCTTC. It codes for CASSERQGAGEQFF.

A few counts support this clone. The chain uses TRBV29-1 and TRBJ2-2, with 9 bases fitting TRBD2. V dropped 3 bases and J dropped 5; count of bases not matched to a gene: 4. The length of the CDR3 is 14 residues. Germline-derived CDR1 and CDR2 are SQVTM and ANQGSEA. The CDR3 bases are TGCAGCGTTGATAGCGGGAGTAGGACCGGGGAGCTGTTTTTT. Its protein is CSVDSGSRTGELFF.

The chain uses TRBV15 and TRBJ1-1, with D perhaps matching TRBD1 (5 bases). This CDR3 has 13 residues. V dropped 0 bases and J dropped 9 bases, with 11 bases sitting between them. Germline V CDR1 and CDR2: LNHNV, YYDKDF (reference sequence). CDR3 in amino acids: CATSRDGAGQAFF. Written as DNA, the CDR3 is TGTGCCACCAGCAGAGATGGGGCGGGACAAGCTTTCTTT.